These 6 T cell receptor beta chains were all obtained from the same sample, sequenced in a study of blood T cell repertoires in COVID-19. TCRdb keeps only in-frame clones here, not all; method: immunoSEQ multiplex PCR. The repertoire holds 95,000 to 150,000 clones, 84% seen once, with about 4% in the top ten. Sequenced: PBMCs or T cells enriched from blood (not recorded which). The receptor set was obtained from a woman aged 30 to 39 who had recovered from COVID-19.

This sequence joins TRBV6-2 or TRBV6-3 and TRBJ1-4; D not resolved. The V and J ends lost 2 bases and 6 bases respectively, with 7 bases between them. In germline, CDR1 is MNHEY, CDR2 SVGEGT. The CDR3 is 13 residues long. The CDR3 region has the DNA TGTGCCAGCAGTTACCTAGAGGATGAAAAACTGTTTTTT. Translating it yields CASSYLEDEKLFF.

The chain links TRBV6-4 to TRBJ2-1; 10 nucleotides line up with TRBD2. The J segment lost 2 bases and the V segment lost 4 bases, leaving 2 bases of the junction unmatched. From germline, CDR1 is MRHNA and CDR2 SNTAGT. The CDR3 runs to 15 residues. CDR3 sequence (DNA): TGTGCCAGCAGTGCAGCGGGAGGGGCCTACAATGAGCAGTTCTTC. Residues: CASSAAGGAYNEQFF.

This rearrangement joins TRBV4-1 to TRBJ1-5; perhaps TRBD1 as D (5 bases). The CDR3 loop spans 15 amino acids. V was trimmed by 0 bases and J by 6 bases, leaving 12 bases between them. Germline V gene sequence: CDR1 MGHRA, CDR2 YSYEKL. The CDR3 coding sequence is TGCGCCAGCAGCCAAGATTACCAGGGAGGTCAGCCCCAGCATTTT. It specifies CASSQDYQGGQPQHF.

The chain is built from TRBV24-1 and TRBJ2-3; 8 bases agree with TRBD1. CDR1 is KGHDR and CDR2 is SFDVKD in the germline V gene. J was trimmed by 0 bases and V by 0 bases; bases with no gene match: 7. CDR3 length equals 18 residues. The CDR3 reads CATSDLDPGQGSTDTQYF. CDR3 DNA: TGTGCCACCAGTGATTTGGACCCCGGACAGGGTAGCACAGATACGCAGTATTTT.

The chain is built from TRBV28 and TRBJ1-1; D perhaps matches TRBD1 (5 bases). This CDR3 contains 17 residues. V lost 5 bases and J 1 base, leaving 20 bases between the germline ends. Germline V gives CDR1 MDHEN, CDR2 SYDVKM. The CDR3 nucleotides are TGTGCCAGCAGTACCTGGGACTCCCGGTGGGGGAACACTGAAGCTTTCTTT. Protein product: CASSTWDSRWGNTEAFF.

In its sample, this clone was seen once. The CDR3 DNA reads as TGTGCCAGCAGCCATAGCGGGGCAAACACCGGGGAGCTGTTTTTT. This sequence encodes CASSHSGANTGELFF. The V gene is TRBV4-2, the J gene TRBJ2-2; 8 bases fit TRBD2. The CDR3 has 15 amino acids. The trim removed 3 bases at V and 2 bases at J, leaving 2 bases unmatched. Germline V CDR1 and CDR2: LGHNA, YNFKEQ.